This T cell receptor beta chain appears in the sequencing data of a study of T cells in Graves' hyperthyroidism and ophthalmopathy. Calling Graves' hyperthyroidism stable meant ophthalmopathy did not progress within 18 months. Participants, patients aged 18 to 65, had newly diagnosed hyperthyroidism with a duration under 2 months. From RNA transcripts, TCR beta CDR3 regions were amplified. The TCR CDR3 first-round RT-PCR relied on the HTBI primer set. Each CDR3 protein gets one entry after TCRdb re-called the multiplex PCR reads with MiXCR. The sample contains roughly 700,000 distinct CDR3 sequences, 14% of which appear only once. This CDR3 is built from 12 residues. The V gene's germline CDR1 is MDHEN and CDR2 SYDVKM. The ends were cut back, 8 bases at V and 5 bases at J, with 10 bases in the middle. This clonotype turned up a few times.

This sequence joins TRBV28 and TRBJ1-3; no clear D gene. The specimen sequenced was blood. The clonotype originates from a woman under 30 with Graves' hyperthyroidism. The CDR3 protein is CASGQGRNTIYF. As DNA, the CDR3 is TGTGCCAGCGGGCAAGGGAGAAACACCATATATTTT.